Listed here are 23 T cell receptor beta chains from one sample, sequenced in a study of blood T cells in healthy people across ages. The use of a sample-barcoded 5' primer and a J-beta primer mix characterized a second PCR of about 6 to 11 cycles. Each CDR3 protein gets one entry after TCRdb re-called the 5' RACE reads with MiXCR. Altogether hundreds of thousands of distinct CDR3 sequences are present, about 53% being singletons, with the ten largest covering approximately 40%. The sample taken for sequencing was blood. All receptors derive from a man older than 75 in good health.

The chain links TRBV19 to TRBJ2-1, with D possibly matching TRBD1 (6 bases). CDR3 size: 14 residues. V was cut by 6 bases and J by 5 bases, with 14 bases left in between. Germline V gene data show CDR1 as LNHDA and CDR2 as SQIVND (reference sequence). CDR3 bases: TGTGCCAGTAGACTCAACCGGGACAACAATGAGCAGTTCTTC. This gives the protein CASRLNRDNNEQFF.

The chain joins TRBV16 to TRBJ2-7; D gene ambiguous. This CDR3 has 14 amino acids. Germline V gene sequence: CDR1 KGHSY, CDR2 FQNENV. Trimming stripped 0 bases from V and 4 bases from J, with 10 bases between. The CDR3 loop is CASSQSAHIYEQYF. The CDR3 DNA is TGTGCCAGCAGCCAATCTGCACATATATACGAGCAGTACTTC.

This clonotype occurred once. This chain links TRBV20-1 with TRBJ2-7, with a weak D call TRBD1 (5 bases). The CDR3 consists of 16 residues. V dropped 6 bases and J dropped 3 bases, with 24 bases sitting between them. Germline V CDR1 and CDR2: DFQATT, SNEGSKA (reference sequence). CDR3 sequence (DNA): TGCAGTGCCCGCAGGGTCAGTGTGTCAGGTTTCTACGAGCAGTACTTC. Its protein product is CSARRVSVSGFYEQYF.

In its sample, this clonotype was seen a few times. This chain connects TRBV29-1 to TRBJ2-7; D gene uncertain. V dropped 1 base and J dropped 3 bases, with 16 bases sitting between them. Germline V CDR1 and CDR2: SQVTM, ANQGSEA. This CDR3 has 15 amino acids. CDR3 in DNA: TGCAGCGTTGAAGGATCTACGAACCGAAACTACGAGCAGTACTTC. Translation gives CSVEGSTNRNYEQYF.

This clonotype was detected only once. The chain links TRBV9 to TRBJ2-7; TRBD2 matches 8 bases. V lost 7 bases, J lost 0 bases, and 9 bases stayed unmatched. This CDR3 is 15 amino acids long. CDR1 and CDR2 (germline): SGDLS, YYNGEE. CDR3 sequence reads: CASATREAYSYEQYF. CDR3 in DNA: TGTGCCAGCGCGACGCGGGAGGCTTACTCCTACGAGCAGTACTTC.

The CDR3 DNA sequence: TGTGCCAGCAACCCGGACAGGTATCAAGAGACCCAGTACTTC. It specifies CASNPDRYQETQYF. V is TRBV2 and J is TRBJ2-5, with TRBD1 matching 7 bases. The V gene's germline CDR1 is SNHLY and CDR2 FYNNEI. V dropped 7 bases and J dropped 2; count of bases not matched to a gene: 7. CDR3 length: 14 residues.

This clonotype was seen a handful of times. The chain uses TRBV20-1 and TRBJ2-5; tentatively, D is TRBD2 (6 bases). Near its end, the DNA agrees better with TRBJ2-7, so the J call may be wrong. In germline, CDR1 is DFQATT, CDR2 SNEGSKA (reference sequence). The CDR3 contains 10 residues. This chain's CDR3 is CSTEGHEQYF. CDR3 coding DNA: TGCAGTACGGAGGGTCACGAGCAGTACTTC.

This sequence joins TRBV5-1 and TRBJ2-5; D is tentatively TRBD1 or TRBD2 (6 bases each). V was shortened by 4 bases and J by 1 base, with 17 bases between the two germline ends. This CDR3 has 16 residues. CDR1 is SGHRS, CDR2 YFSETQ, per germline. The CDR3 sequence: CASSPRPGGPQETQYF. The CDR3 region has the DNA TGCGCCAGCAGCCCCCGCCCTGGGGGGCCCCAAGAGACCCAGTACTTC.

This clonotype was seen only a few times. The chain recombines TRBV28 with TRBJ2-1; possibly TRBD1 for D (7 bases). The CDR3 totals 15 residues. With 5 bases removed from V and 2 bases from J, the gap between germline ends came to 13 bases. CDR1 is MDHEN and CDR2 is SYDVKM in the germline V gene. The CDR3 DNA sequence: TGTGCCAGCAGTCAGGGGGGAGGCGCCTACAATGAGCAGTTCTTC. It is translated as CASSQGGGAYNEQFF.

The V and J genes are TRBV6-1 and TRBJ2-5; maybe TRBD2 (7 bases). Germline loops: CDR1 MNHNS, CDR2 SASEGT. V lost 2 bases and J lost 4, with 11 bases in between. The CDR3 spans 14 residues. CDR3: CASSERGGRETQYF. Written as DNA, the CDR3 is TGTGCCAGCAGTGAAAGGGGGGGGAGAGAGACCCAGTACTTC.

This chain connects TRBV20-1 to TRBJ2-1; 15 positions match TRBD2. Trimming at V came to 2 bases and at J to 6 bases, leaving 2 bases not matched to a gene. The germline gives CDR1 DFQATT, CDR2 SNEGSKA (reference sequence). The CDR3 extends over 15 amino acids. The CDR3 loop reads CSARRTSGRANEQFF. The CDR3 DNA is TGCAGTGCTAGAAGGACTAGCGGGAGGGCCAATGAGCAGTTCTTC.

The gene calls are TRBV5-1 and TRBJ1-1; 9 bases are shared with TRBD1. V shed 1 base, J shed 3 bases, and the junction held 4 bases outside the gene matches. CDR1 and CDR2 (germline): SGHRS, YFSETQ. This CDR3 is 15 amino acids long. CDR3 nucleotide sequence: TGCGCCAGCAGCTTGACCGGGACAGGGTACACTGAAGCTTTCTTT. Its protein is CASSLTGTGYTEAFF. Drawing the rest from reference TRBV5-1 and TRBJ1-1, the complete variable domain is KAGVTQTPRYLIKTRGQQVTLSCSPISGHRSVSWYQQTPGQGLQFLFEYFSETQRNKGNFPGRFSGRQFSNSRSEMNVSTLELGDSALYLCASSLTGTGYTEAFFGQGTRLTVV.

This clonotype was observed a handful of times. The gene calls are TRBV4-2 and TRBJ2-2, with 9 bases matching TRBD1. CDR3 length: 14 residues. J gave up 3 bases and V 8 bases, and 4 bases lay outside the gene matches. Germline CDR1 LGHNA, CDR2 YNFKEQ. The CDR3 reads CASRGQGDTGELFF. CDR3 nucleotide sequence: TGTGCCAGCCGGGGACAGGGCGACACCGGGGAGCTGTTTTTT.

The chain carries TRBV2 and TRBJ1-4; D is unclear. Trimming pared 4 bases from V and 8 bases from J, leaving 8 bases between. Germline CDR1 SNHLY, CDR2 FYNNEI. This CDR3 has 12 amino acids. The CDR3 sequence is CASSVGREKLFF. The CDR3 DNA reads as TGTGCCAGCAGTGTTGGTAGAGAAAAACTGTTTTTT.

The J gene is TRBJ1-2, the V gene TRBV27; no firm D call. Trimming removed 4 bases from V and 3 bases from J, with 18 bases in between. This CDR3 has 16 amino acids. CDR1 MNHEY and CDR2 SMNVEV come from the germline V gene (reference sequence). CDR3 nucleotides: TGTGCCAGCAGTTCGGCCCGGAGTCCCACCGACTATGGCTACACCTTC. Protein: CASSSARSPTDYGYTF.

This clonotype was seen a few times. This chain uses TRBV9 with TRBJ2-7, with 13 bases identical to TRBD2. Germline assignment: CDR1 SGDLS and CDR2 YYNGEE. This CDR3 is 16 amino acids long. V trimming: 0 bases; J trimming: 5 bases; junction bases outside the gene matches: 5. The CDR3 DNA sequence: TGTGCCAGCAGCGTAGGACTAGCGGGAGGTATTAACGAGCAGTACTTC. Amino acid sequence: CASSVGLAGGINEQYF. Based on the CDR3 plus reference TRBV9 and TRBJ2-7, the full variable domain is DSGVTQTPKHLITATGQRVTLRCSPRSGDLSVYWYQQSLDQGLQFLIQYYNGEERAKGNILERFSAQQFPDLHSELNLSSLELGDSALYFCASSVGLAGGINEQYFGPGTRLTVT.

The CDR3 DNA is TGTGCCAGCAGCGACACGGGACAGGGGGCTTACAGATACGCGTATTTT. Translated, it gives CASSDTGQGAYRYAYF. J is TRBJ2-3 and V is TRBV5-6; the match to TRBD1 covers 12 bases. The CDR3 is 16 residues long. Looked up from germline, CDR1 is SGHDT and CDR2 is YYEEEE. With V trimmed by 4 bases and J by 14 bases, 17 bases remained unmatched.

The chain recombines TRBV7-6 with TRBJ2-1, with 11 bases matching TRBD2. Germline V CDR1 and CDR2: SGHVS, FNYEAQ. V dropped 1 base and J dropped 4; count of bases not matched to a gene: 3. The CDR3 totals 16 residues. The CDR3 reads CASSLVGTSGYNEQFF. The CDR3 DNA reads TGTGCCAGCAGCTTAGTAGGGACTAGCGGATACAATGAGCAGTTCTTC.

The rearrangement uses TRBV7-9 and TRBJ2-3, with a possible D match to TRBD2 (6 bases). V lost 5 bases, J lost 1 base, and 22 bases lay in between. There are 18 residues in the CDR3. CDR1 and CDR2 from the germline V gene are SEHNR and FQNEAQ (reference sequence). The CDR3 protein is CASSPYRGVPGRTDTQYF. For the CDR3, the DNA is TGTGCCAGCAGCCCCTACCGCGGGGTCCCGGGGCGCACAGATACGCAGTATTTT. The full variable domain, completed using reference TRBV7-9 and TRBJ2-3, is DTGVSQNPRHKITKRGQNVTFRCDPISEHNRLYWYRQTLGQGPEFLTYFQNEAQLEKSRLLSDRFSAERPKGSFSTLEIQRTEQGDSAMYLCASSPYRGVPGRTDTQYFGPGTRLTVL.

This clonotype has at least ten counts. The rearrangement joins TRBV6-2 or TRBV6-3 to TRBJ2-4; D is unclear. CDR1 is MNHEY, CDR2 SVGEGT, per germline. The germline V and J ends were trimmed by 5 bases and 13 bases, with 15 bases remaining between them. The CDR3 has 12 amino acids. In DNA form, the CDR3 reads TGTGCCAGCAGTAGGACGGTTTCGGAGCAGTACTTC. Translating gives CASSRTVSEQYF.

V gene TRBV11-2 combines with J gene TRBJ2-7; D is undetermined. V lost 0 bases, J lost 0 bases, and 9 bases lay in between. CDR1 is SGHAT, CDR2 FQNNGV, per germline. The CDR3 spans 15 residues. CDR3 loop: CASSLEWASSYEQYF. In DNA form, the CDR3 reads TGTGCCAGCAGCTTAGAATGGGCCAGCTCCTACGAGCAGTACTTC.

This clonotype has more than one count but fewer than ten. The chain is built from TRBV20-1 and TRBJ2-7, with no clear D. Deletions cut 0 bases from V and 0 bases from J, with 6 bases between. The CDR3 runs 13 residues. Germline V lookup: CDR1 DFQATT, CDR2 SNEGSKA (reference sequence). The CDR3 is CSARETDSYEQYF. CDR3 sequence (DNA): TGCAGTGCTAGAGAAACAGACTCCTACGAGCAGTACTTC.

The chain uses TRBV5-1 and TRBJ2-7, with 12 nucleotides matching TRBD1. The junction had 6 bases not matched to a gene; V was cut back by 3 bases and J by 5 bases. CDR3 length equals 15 residues. The germline V gene has CDR1 SGHRS and CDR2 YFSETQ. The CDR3 spells CASSSAGTGGDEQYF. The CDR3 DNA sequence: TGCGCCAGCAGCTCTGCCGGGACAGGGGGCGACGAGCAGTACTTC.